A selection of T cell receptor beta chains follows, all from one sample in a study of identical twins' blood T cells. TCRdb processed the 5' RACE reads anew with MiXCR; each CDR3 protein has one entry. The table shows 350,000 to 400,000 distinct CDR3 sequences, with 28% occurring only once. Sequencing input: PBMCs. The receptors shown here come from a woman between 18 and 50 years old in good health. Both conserved end residues are part of each CDR3. Each record gives: V gene, J gene, clone size, D gene, CDR3 protein, CDR3 DNA. A D gene is named only where the DNA matches it firmly. Size is omitted from some rows. Given values are once, few, many or a class for expanded clones.

>TRBV3-1|TRBJ1-1|.|TRBD1
CASSQDRGLSTEAFF
TGTGCCAGCAGCCAGGACAGGGGATTGAGCACTGAAGCTTTCTTT
>TRBV9|TRBJ1-4|.|.
CASSVGDVTNEKLFF
TGTGCCAGCAGCGTAGGGGATGTAACTAATGAAAAACTGTTTTTT
>TRBV5-1|TRBJ2-1|few|.
CASSLQPDAGNEQFF
TGCGCCAGCAGCCTACAGCCTGACGCCGGCAATGAGCAGTTCTTC
>TRBV6-2/TRBV6-3|TRBJ1-3|few|.
CASRSSTVERNTIYF
TGTGCCAGCAGATCTTCGACAGTTGAGAGAAACACCATATATTTT
>TRBV5-1|TRBJ2-7|many|.
CASSLFPGKFGEQYF
TGCGCCAGCAGCTTGTTTCCGGGGAAGTTCGGAGAGCAGTACTTC
>TRBV7-2|TRBJ1-4|many|.
CASSLSGQKLFF
TGTGCCAGCAGCTTAAGCGGCCAAAAACTGTTTTTT
>TRBV19|TRBJ2-5|few|TRBD2
CASSIERLAGGETQYF
TGTGCCAGTAGTATAGAGCGCCTAGCGGGAGGAGAGACCCAGTACTTC
>TRBV20-1|TRBJ1-6|.|TRBD1
CCALQGMAPLHF
TGTTGTGCGTTACAGGGGATGGCACCCCTCCACTTT
>TRBV10-3|TRBJ1-4|few|.
CAISDGATNEKLFF
TGTGCCATCAGTGACGGGGCAACTAATGAAAAACTGTTTTTT
>TRBV5-1|TRBJ2-2|.|TRBD2
CASSSPAGVSGELFF
TGCGCCAGCAGTAGTCCAGCGGGAGTTTCCGGGGAGCTGTTTTTT
>TRBV6-1|TRBJ1-5|.|.
CASRQAWGGGNQPQHF
TGTGCCAGCAGGCAGGCATGGGGAGGAGGCAATCAGCCCCAGCATTTT
>TRBV6-6|TRBJ1-1|few|.
CASRMTGLANTEAFF
TGTGCCAGCAGAATGACCGGACTCGCTAACACTGAAGCTTTCTTT
>TRBV28|TRBJ2-1|.|TRBD1
CASSFGTGGDEQFF
TGTGCCAGCAGTTTTGGGACAGGGGGCGATGAGCAGTTCTTC
>TRBV7-2|TRBJ2-3|.|.
CASSLALAGYTQYF
TGTGCCAGCAGCTTAGCCTTAGCCGGATATACGCAGTATTTT
>TRBV9|TRBJ2-1|few|.
CASSPRFRGVDEQFF
TGTGCCAGCAGCCCCCGTTTCAGGGGAGTAGATGAGCAGTTCTTC
>TRBV12-3/TRBV12-4|TRBJ1-4|.|.
CASSLGGRATNEKLFF
TGTGCCAGCAGTCTTGGGGGACGTGCAACTAATGAAAAACTGTTTTTT
>TRBV4-1|TRBJ1-1|.|.
CASSKPGAMNTEAFF
TGCGCCAGCAGTAAACCAGGGGCCATGAACACTGAAGCTTTCTTT